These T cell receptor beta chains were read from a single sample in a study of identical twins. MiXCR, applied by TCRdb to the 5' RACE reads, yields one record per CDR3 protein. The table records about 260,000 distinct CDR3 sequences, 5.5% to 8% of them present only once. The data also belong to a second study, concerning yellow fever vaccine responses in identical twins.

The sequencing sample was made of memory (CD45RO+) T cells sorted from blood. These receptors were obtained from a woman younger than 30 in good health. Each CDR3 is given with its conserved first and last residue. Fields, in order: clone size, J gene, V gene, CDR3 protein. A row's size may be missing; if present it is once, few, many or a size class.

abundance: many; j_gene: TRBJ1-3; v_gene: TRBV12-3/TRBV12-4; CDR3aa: CASSRSGGRSGNTIYF
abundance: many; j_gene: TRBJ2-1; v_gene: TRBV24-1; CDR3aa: CATSGAGTGDNEQFF
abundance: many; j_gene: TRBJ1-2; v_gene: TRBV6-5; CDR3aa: CASSEGPGGYTF
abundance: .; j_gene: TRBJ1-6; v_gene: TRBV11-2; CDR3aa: CASSSESRNSPLHF
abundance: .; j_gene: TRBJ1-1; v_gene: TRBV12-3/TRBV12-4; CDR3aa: CASSPRTGGAFF
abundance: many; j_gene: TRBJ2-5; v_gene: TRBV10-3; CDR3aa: CAISTGSETQYF
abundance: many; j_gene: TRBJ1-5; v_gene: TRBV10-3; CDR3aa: CAISDLGAGNQPQHF
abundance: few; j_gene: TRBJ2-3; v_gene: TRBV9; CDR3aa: CASSVEASGFTDTQYF
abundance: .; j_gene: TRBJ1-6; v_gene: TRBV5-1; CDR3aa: CASRTGQGSSPLHF
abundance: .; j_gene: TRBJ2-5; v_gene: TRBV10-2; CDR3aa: CASSEFSSLEETQYF
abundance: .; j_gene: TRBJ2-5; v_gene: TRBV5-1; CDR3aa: CASKSAGGREETQYF
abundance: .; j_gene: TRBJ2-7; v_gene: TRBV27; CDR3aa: CASSFRGGEQYF
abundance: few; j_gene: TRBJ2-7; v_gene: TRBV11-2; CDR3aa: CASSETGGGIGEQYF
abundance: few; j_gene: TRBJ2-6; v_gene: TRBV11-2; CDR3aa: CASSPKLSSGANVLTF
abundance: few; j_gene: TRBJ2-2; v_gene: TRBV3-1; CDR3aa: CASSLHPGGITGELFF
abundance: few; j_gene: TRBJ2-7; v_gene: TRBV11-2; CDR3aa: CASRLPGRGSYEQYF
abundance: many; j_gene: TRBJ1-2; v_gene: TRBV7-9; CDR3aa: CASSAENYGYTF
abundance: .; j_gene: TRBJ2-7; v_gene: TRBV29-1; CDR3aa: CSVHKRLAGSYEQYF
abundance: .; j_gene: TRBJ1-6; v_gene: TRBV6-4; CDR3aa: CASSDSENSPLHF
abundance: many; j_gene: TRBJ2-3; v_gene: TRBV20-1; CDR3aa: CSARDPGYEGSDTQYF
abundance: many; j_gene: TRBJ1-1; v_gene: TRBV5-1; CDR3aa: CASSLGGGSAEAFF
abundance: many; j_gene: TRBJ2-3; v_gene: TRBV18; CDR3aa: CASSSKTPQQAYF
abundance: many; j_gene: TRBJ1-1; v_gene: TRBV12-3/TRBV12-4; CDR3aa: CASSPSRGNTEAFF
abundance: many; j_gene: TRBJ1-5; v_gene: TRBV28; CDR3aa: CASIERGGPRVAQHF
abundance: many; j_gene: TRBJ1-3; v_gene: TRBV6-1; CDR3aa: CASTETWGAGNTIYF
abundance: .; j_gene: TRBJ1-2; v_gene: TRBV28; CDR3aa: CASSWGARYGYTF
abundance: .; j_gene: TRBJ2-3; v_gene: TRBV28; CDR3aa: CASSSRTGLSTDTQYF
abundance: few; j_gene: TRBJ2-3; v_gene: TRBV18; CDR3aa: CASSPGTGMTDTQYF
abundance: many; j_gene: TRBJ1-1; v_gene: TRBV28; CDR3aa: CASSLLPGNTEAFF
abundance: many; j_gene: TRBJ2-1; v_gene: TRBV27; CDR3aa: CASSFWGDSYNEQFF
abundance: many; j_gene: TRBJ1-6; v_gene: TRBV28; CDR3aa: CASSRDLWTNYNSPLHF
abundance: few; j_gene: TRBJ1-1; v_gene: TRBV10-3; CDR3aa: CAISESPQGGDTEAFF
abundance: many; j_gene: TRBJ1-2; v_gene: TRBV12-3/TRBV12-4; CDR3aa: CASSATGGYSGYTF
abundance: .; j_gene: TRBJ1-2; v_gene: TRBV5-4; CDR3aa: CASSLGTGPSNGYTF
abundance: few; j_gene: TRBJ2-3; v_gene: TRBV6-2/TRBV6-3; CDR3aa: CASSRGADTQYF
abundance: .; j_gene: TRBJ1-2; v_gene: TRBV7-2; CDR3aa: CASRRTTNYGYTF
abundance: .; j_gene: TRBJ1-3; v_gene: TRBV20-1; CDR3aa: CSARDGTGRFGSGNTIYF